These T cell receptor beta chains were read from a single sample in a study of blood T cell repertoires in COVID-19. Here immunoSEQ multiplex PCR was the method, and the copy in TCRdb shows in-frame clones only, minus some. The profile shows around 250,000 clones, around 84% of them singletons. Sequenced: PBMCs or T cells enriched from blood (not recorded which). The receptors here all came from a man younger than 40 with acute COVID-19. Both conserved end residues are part of each CDR3. A D gene is named only where the DNA matches it firmly. Some rows have no size entry. The others give once, few or many, or a class for an expanded clone.

abundance: .; v_gene: TRBV5-1; d_gene: TRBD1; j_gene: TRBJ1-2; CDR3nt: TGTGCCAGCAGCTTGGAGGCAGGGGGCCTAGACTATGGCTACACCTTC; CDR3aa: CASSLEAGGLDYGYTF
abundance: .; v_gene: TRBV27; d_gene: .; j_gene: TRBJ1-2; CDR3nt: TGTGCCAGCAGATGGACACCGGCGGGAGGCTACACCTTC; CDR3aa: CASRWTPAGGYTF
abundance: once; v_gene: TRBV5-1; d_gene: .; j_gene: TRBJ1-3; CDR3nt: TGCGCCAGCAGCTTGGGGCAGGGAACTGGAAACACCATATATTTT; CDR3aa: CASSLGQGTGNTIYF
abundance: .; v_gene: TRBV10-2; d_gene: .; j_gene: TRBJ1-1; CDR3nt: TGCGCCAGCAGTGCCCGGAGAACTGAAGCTTTCTTT; CDR3aa: CASSARRTEAFF
abundance: .; v_gene: TRBV29-1; d_gene: TRBD1; j_gene: TRBJ1-3; CDR3nt: TGCAGCGCCGTGAAGGGACAGGGTGGAAACACCATATATTTT; CDR3aa: CSAVKGQGGNTIYF
abundance: .; v_gene: TRBV7-9; d_gene: TRBD1; j_gene: TRBJ1-1; CDR3nt: TGTGCCAGCAGCTTAGAGGGGACAGGAGTTAACACTGAAGCTTTCTTT; CDR3aa: CASSLEGTGVNTEAFF
abundance: .; v_gene: TRBV27; d_gene: .; j_gene: TRBJ2-3; CDR3nt: TGTGCCAGCAGTTTCTCGAGCACGCCTAGCACAGATACGCAGTATTTT; CDR3aa: CASSFSSTPSTDTQYF
abundance: .; v_gene: TRBV27; d_gene: .; j_gene: TRBJ1-2; CDR3nt: TGTGCCAGCAGTTTATCGGGGGGAAACTATGGCTACACCTTC; CDR3aa: CASSLSGGNYGYTF
abundance: once; v_gene: TRBV5-1; d_gene: TRBD1; j_gene: TRBJ2-3; CDR3nt: TGTGCCAGCAGCGCTGCGGGACAGGGCACAGATACGCAGTATTTT; CDR3aa: CASSAAGQGTDTQYF
abundance: .; v_gene: TRBV9; d_gene: .; j_gene: TRBJ2-3; CDR3nt: TGTGCCAGCAGCCCCTCGGGGTTGTCTAGGGGCACAGATACGCAGTATTTT; CDR3aa: CASSPSGLSRGTDTQYF
abundance: .; v_gene: TRBV5-1; d_gene: .; j_gene: TRBJ1-2; CDR3nt: TGCGCCAGCAGCCCCGGGACACCGATTGGGGGCTACACCTTC; CDR3aa: CASSPGTPIGGYTF
abundance: .; v_gene: TRBV6-1; d_gene: .; j_gene: TRBJ1-2; CDR3nt: TGTGCCAGCAGTGAATCCAGCTATGGCTACACCTTC; CDR3aa: CASSESSYGYTF
abundance: .; v_gene: TRBV7-6; d_gene: TRBD2; j_gene: TRBJ2-2; CDR3nt: TGTGCCAGTTTAAGAGCGGGGGGGCACACCGGGGAGCTGTTTTTT; CDR3aa: CASLRAGGHTGELFF
abundance: .; v_gene: TRBV6-5; d_gene: .; j_gene: TRBJ1-5; CDR3nt: TGTGCCAGCAGACCACAACAAGATCAGCCCCAGCATTTT; CDR3aa: CASRPQQDQPQHF
abundance: .; v_gene: TRBV6-1; d_gene: .; j_gene: TRBJ2-2; CDR3nt: TGTGCCAGCAGTGACGCCGAGGCCGGGGAGCTGTTTTTT; CDR3aa: CASSDAEAGELFF
abundance: .; v_gene: TRBV5-5; d_gene: TRBD1; j_gene: TRBJ1-2; CDR3nt: TGTGCCAGCAACTCCCGGACAGGGTTCAACTATGGCTACACCTTC; CDR3aa: CASNSRTGFNYGYTF
abundance: .; v_gene: TRBV6-5; d_gene: .; j_gene: TRBJ1-4; CDR3nt: TGTGCCAGCAGGCCTGGTGGCACAACTAATGAAAAACTGTTTTTT; CDR3aa: CASRPGGTTNEKLFF
abundance: .; v_gene: TRBV4-3; d_gene: TRBD2; j_gene: TRBJ2-1; CDR3nt: TGCGCCAGCAGCCAAGCGGGACTAGCGGGAGAACGCTACAATGAGCAGTTCTTC; CDR3aa: CASSQAGLAGERYNEQFF
abundance: .; v_gene: TRBV4-2; d_gene: .; j_gene: TRBJ1-4; CDR3nt: TGTGCCAGCAGCCAAGCGGCAGGGTCGGATGAAAAACTGTTTTTT; CDR3aa: CASSQAAGSDEKLFF
abundance: .; v_gene: TRBV5-1; d_gene: .; j_gene: TRBJ1-1; CDR3nt: TGTGCCAGCAGACAGTGGGGCACGGGTACTGAAGCTTTCTTT; CDR3aa: CASRQWGTGTEAFF